A single T cell receptor beta chain is shown here with its context. These data originate in a study of blood T cell repertoires in COVID-19. Only in-frame clones appear in the TCRdb table, and some are missing; sequencing was by immunoSEQ multiplex PCR. The table has approximately 150,000 clones, under 85% seen once. Per germline, CDR1 SGHNT and CDR2 YYREEE (reference sequence). Trimming took 0 bases from V and 3 from J; bases not matched to a gene: 6. This CDR3 has 16 amino acids. The chain combines TRBV5-4 with TRBJ2-1; 7 bases match TRBD2. The source material was peripheral blood. This sequence was found in a human donor in a cohort sampled during active COVID-19. CDR3 residues: CASSLDPSGFYNEQFF. CDR3 sequence (DNA): TGTGCCAGCAGCTTGGATCCTAGCGGATTCTACAATGAGCAGTTCTTC.